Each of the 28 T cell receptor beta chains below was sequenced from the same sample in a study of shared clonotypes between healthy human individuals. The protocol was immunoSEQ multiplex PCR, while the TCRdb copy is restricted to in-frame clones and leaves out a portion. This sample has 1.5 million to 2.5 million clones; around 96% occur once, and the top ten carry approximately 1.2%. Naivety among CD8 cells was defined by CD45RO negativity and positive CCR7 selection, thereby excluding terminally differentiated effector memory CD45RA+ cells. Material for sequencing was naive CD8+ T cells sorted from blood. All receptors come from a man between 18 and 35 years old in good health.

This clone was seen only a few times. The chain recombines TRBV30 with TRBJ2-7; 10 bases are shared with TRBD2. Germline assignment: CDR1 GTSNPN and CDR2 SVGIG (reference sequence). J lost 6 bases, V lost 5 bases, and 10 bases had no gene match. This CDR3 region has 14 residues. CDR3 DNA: TGTGCCTGGTTCCATCCTCTAGCGGGAGTCGAGCAGTACTTC. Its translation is CAWFHPLAGVEQYF.

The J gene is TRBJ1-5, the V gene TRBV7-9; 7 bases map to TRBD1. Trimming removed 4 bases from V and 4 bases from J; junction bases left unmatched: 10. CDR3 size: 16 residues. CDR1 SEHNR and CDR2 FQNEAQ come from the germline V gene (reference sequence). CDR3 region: CASSSGTGTENQPQHF. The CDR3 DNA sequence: TGTGCCAGCAGCTCAGGGACCGGGACAGAGAATCAGCCCCAGCATTTT.

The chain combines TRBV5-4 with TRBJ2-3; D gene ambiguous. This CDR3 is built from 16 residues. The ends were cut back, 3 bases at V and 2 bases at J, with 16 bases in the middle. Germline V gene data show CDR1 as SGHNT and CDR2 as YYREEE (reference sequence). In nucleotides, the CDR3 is TGTGCCAGCAGCTCGAAAGACTCACAGTACACAGATACGCAGTATTTT. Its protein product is CASSSKDSQYTDTQYF.

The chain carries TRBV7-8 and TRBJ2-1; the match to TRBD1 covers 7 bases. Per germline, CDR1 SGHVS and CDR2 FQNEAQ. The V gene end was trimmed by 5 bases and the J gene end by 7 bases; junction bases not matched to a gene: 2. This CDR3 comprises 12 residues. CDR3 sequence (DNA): TGTGCCAGCAGCCCAGGGGGTAATGAGCAGTTCTTC. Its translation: CASSPGGNEQFF.

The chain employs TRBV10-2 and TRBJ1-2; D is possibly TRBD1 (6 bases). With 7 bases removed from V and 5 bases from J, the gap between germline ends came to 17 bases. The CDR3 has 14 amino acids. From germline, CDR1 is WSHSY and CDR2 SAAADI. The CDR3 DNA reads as TGCGCCAGCACCCCCGGGACAACCAGTTATGGCTACACCTTC. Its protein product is CASTPGTTSYGYTF.

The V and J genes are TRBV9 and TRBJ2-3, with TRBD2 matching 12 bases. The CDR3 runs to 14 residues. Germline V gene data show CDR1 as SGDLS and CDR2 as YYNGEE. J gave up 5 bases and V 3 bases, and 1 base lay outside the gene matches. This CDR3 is CASSAGLAGDTQYF. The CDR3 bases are TGTGCCAGCAGCGCGGGACTAGCGGGAGATACGCAGTATTTT.

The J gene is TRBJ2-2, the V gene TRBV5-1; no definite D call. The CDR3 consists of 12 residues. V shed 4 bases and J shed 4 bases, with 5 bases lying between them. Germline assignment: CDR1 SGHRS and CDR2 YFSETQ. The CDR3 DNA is TGCGCCAGCAGCACCCCCACCGGGGAGCTGTTTTTT. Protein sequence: CASSTPTGELFF. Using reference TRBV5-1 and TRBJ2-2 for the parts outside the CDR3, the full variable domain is KAGVTQTPRYLIKTRGQQVTLSCSPISGHRSVSWYQQTPGQGLQFLFEYFSETQRNKGNFPGRFSGRQFSNSRSEMNVSTLELGDSALYLCASSTPTGELFFGEGSRLTVL.

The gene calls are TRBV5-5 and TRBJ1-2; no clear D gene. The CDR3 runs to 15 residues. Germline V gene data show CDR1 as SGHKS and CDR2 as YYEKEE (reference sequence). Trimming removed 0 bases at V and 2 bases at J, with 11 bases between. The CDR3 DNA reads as TGTGCCAGCAGCTTGGATGTTGTATTCAACTATGGCTACACCTTC. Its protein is CASSLDVVFNYGYTF.

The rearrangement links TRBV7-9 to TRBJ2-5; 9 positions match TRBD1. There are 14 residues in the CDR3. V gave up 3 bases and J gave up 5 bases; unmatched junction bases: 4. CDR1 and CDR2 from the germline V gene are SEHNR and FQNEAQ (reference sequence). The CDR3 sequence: CASSLADRGETQYF. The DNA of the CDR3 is TGTGCCAGCAGCTTGGCTGACAGGGGGGAGACCCAGTACTTC.

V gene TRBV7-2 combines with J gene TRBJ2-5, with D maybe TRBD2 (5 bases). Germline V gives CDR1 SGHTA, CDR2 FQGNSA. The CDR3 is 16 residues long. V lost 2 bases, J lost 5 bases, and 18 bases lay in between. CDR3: CASSLKEVWPGETQYF. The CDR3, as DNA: TGTGCCAGCAGCTTAAAGGAGGTTTGGCCGGGGGAGACCCAGTACTTC.

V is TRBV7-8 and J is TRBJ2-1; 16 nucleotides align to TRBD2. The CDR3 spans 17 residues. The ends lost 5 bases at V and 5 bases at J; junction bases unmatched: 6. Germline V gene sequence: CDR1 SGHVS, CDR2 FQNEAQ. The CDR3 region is CASSPGLAGGPDNEQFF. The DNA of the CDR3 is TGTGCCAGCAGCCCGGGACTAGCGGGGGGGCCAGACAATGAGCAGTTCTTC.

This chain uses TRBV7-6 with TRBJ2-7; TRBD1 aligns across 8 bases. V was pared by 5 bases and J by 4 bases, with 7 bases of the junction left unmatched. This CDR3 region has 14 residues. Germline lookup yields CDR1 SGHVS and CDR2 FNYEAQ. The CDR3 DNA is TGTGCCAGCAGCCAAGACAGGGGTCTTTACGAGCAGTACTTC. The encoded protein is CASSQDRGLYEQYF.

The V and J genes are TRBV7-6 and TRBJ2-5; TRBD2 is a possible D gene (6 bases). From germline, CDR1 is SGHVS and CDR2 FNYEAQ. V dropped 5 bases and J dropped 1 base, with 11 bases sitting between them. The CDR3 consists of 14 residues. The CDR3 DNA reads TGTGCCAGCAGCCGCCCAGCGGGCCAAGAGACCCAGTACTTC. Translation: CASSRPAGQETQYF. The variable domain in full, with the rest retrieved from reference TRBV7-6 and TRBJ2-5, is GAGVSQSPRYKVTKRGQDVALRCDPISGHVSLYWYRQALGQGPEFLTYFNYEAQQDKSGLPNDRFSAERPEGSISTLTIQRTEQRDSAMYRCASSRPAGQETQYFGPGTRLLVL.

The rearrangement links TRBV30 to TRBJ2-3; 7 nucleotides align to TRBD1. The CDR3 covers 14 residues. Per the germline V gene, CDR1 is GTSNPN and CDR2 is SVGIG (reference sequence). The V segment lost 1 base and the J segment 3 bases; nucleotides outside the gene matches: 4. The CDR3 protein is CAWSGTGHTDTQYF. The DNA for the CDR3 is TGTGCCTGGAGTGGGACAGGCCATACAGATACGCAGTATTTT.

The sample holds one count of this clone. This chain's CDR3 is CASSSWTGADTQYF. The CDR3 DNA sequence: TGCGCCAGCAGCTCCTGGACAGGGGCAGATACGCAGTATTTT. The rearrangement joins TRBV5-1 to TRBJ2-3; 9 bases fit TRBD1. The CDR3 consists of 14 residues. V dropped 3 bases and J dropped 4; count of bases not matched to a gene: 3. CDR1 and CDR2 (germline): SGHRS, YFSETQ.

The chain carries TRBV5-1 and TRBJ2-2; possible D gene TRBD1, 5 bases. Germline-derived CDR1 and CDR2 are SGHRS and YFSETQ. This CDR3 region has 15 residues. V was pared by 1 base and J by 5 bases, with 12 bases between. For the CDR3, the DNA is TGCGCCAGCAGCTTGAGAACAGGCTGGACCGGGGAGCTGTTTTTT. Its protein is CASSLRTGWTGELFF.

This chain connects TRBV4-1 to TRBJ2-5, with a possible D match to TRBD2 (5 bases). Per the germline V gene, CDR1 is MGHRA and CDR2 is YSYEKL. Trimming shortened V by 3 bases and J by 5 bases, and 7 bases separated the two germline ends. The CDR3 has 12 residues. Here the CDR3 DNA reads TGCGCCAGCAGCCATGGGAGTGAGACCCAGTACTTC. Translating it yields CASSHGSETQYF.

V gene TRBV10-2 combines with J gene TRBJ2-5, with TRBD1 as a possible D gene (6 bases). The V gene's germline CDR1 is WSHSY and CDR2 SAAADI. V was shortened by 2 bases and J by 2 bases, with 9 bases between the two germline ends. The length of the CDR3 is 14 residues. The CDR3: CASSEGQLQETQYF. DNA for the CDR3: TGCGCCAGCAGTGAGGGACAGTTACAAGAGACCCAGTACTTC.

CDR3 coding DNA: TGCGCCAGCAGCCAAGATAGGGGGACAGGGAGGGGCTACACCTTC. Translated: CASSQDRGTGRGYTF. The chain is built from TRBV4-3 and TRBJ1-2, with 9 bases that match TRBD1. The CDR3 has 15 residues. V was clipped by 0 bases and J by 8 bases; unmatched bases: 7. CDR1 is LGHNA and CDR2 is YSLEER in the germline V gene.

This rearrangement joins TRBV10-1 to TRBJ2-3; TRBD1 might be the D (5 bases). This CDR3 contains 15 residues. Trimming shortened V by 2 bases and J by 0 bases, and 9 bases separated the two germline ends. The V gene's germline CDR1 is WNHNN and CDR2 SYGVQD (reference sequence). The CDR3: CASSEDSPSTDTQYF. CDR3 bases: TGCGCCAGCAGTGAGGACAGTCCGAGCACAGATACGCAGTATTTT.

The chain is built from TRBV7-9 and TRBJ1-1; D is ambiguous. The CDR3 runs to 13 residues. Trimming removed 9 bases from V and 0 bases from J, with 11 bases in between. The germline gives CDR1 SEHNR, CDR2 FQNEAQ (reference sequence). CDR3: CASNAPLNTEAFF. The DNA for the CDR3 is TGTGCCAGTAACGCCCCTCTGAACACTGAAGCTTTCTTT. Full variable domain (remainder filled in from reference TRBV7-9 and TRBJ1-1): DTGVSQNPRHKITKRGQNVTFRCDPISEHNRLYWYRQTLGQGPEFLTYFQNEAQLEKSRLLSDRFSAERPKGSFSTLEIQRTEQGDSAMYLCASNAPLNTEAFFGQGTRLTVV.

The CDR3 protein is CASSLGSYSSEQYF. The CDR3 coding sequence is TGTGCCAGCAGCTTGGGCTCCTACAGTTCCGAGCAGTACTTC. This chain joins TRBV5-5 and TRBJ2-7; D is undetermined. This CDR3 spans 14 amino acids. Trimming shortened V by 0 bases and J by 6 bases, and 13 bases separated the two germline ends. Germline CDR1 SGHKS, CDR2 YYEKEE (reference sequence).

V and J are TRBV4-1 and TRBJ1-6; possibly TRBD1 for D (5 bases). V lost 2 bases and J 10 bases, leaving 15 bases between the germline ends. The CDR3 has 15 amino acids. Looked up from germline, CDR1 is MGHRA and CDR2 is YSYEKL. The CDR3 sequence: CASSQTGSWGSPLHF. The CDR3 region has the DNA TGCGCCAGCAGCCAAACAGGATCATGGGGCTCACCCCTCCACTTT.

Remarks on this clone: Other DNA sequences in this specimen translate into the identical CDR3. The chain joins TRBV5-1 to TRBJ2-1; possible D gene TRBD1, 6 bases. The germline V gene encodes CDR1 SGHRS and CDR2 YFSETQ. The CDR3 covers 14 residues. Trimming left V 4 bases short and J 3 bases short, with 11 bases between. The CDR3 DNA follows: TGCGCCAGCAGCCTATCGGACAGCTACAATGAGCAGTTCTTC. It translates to CASSLSDSYNEQFF.

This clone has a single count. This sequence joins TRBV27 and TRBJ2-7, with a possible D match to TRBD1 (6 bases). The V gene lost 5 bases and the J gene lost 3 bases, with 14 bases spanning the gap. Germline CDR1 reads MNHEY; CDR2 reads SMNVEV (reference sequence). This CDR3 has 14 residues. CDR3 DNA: TGTGCCAGCAGTCCCGGCCGGGACATCTACGAGCAGTACTTC. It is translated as CASSPGRDIYEQYF.

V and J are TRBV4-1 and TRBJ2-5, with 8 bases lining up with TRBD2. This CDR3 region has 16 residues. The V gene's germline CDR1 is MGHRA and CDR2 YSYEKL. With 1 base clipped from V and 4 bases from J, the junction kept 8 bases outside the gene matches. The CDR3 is CASSQVNGGGAETQYF. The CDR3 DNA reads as TGCGCCAGCAGCCAAGTTAACGGGGGGGGAGCAGAGACCCAGTACTTC.

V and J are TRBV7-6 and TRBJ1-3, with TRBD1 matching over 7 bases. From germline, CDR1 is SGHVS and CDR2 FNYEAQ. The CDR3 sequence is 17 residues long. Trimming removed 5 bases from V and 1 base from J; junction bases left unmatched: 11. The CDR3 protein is CASSVTPGTDSGNTIYF. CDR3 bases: TGTGCCAGCAGCGTAACACCCGGGACAGATTCTGGAAACACCATATATTTT.

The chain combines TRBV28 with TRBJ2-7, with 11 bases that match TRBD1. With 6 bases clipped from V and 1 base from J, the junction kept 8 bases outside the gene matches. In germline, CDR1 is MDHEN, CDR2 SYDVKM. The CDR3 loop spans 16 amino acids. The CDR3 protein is CASREGQGVASYEQYF. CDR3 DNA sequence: TGTGCCAGCAGAGAGGGACAGGGGGTAGCTTCCTACGAGCAGTACTTC. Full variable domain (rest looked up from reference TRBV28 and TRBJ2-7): DVKVTQSSRYLVKRTGEKVFLECVQDMDHENMFWYRQDPGLGLRLIYFSYDVKMKEKGDIPEGYSVSREKKERFSLILESASTNQTSMYLCASREGQGVASYEQYFGPGTRLTVT.